This entry features one T cell receptor (beta chain) sequence. The antigen is undetermined. The V and J ends lost 0 bases and 1 base respectively, with 13 bases between them. The germline CDR1 and CDR2 sequences are SGHTA and FQGTGA. The CDR3 consists of 17 residues. This entry comes from a study of shared clonotypes between healthy human individuals. Study-wide findings and caveats: The diversity represented, both genetic and in exposure history, was limited by few donors.

About 30,000 T cell genomes, or roughly 200 ng DNA, went into the sorted-subset replicate PCRs. Method: immunoSEQ multiplex PCR; TCRdb's copy keeps in-frame clones and lacks some. This sample has about 960,000 clones, with approximately 80% found just once. The receptor was derived from a man in his late teens or twenties in good health. The sample taken for sequencing was memory CD4+ T cells sorted from blood. Subset specified: CD45RA-negative fraction. The V gene is TRBV7-3, the J gene TRBJ2-1; possible D gene TRBD2, 5 bases. The CDR3 nucleotides are TGTGCCAGCAGCTTAACTATGGCTAGCCAATCCTACAATGAGCAGTTCTTC. Its protein is CASSLTMASQSYNEQFF.